What follows are 11 T cell receptor beta chains derived from one specimen sequenced in a study of cytomegalovirus exposure and HLA in healthy donors. The study ran its PCR with 60 Vbeta and 13 Jbeta primers. Some clones are missing from TCRdb's copy, which holds only in-frame ones; the method was immunoSEQ multiplex PCR. The table lists about 140,000 clones, around 80% of them singletons. Sequenced material: PBMCs. All receptors derive from a man between 45 and 60 years old in good health and CMV-seronegative.

The rearrangement uses TRBV30 and TRBJ2-3; 7 bases line up with TRBD2. From germline, CDR1 is GTSNPN and CDR2 SVGIG (reference sequence). The CDR3 spans 14 residues. The J segment lost 1 base and the V segment lost 6 bases, leaving 7 bases of the junction unmatched. CDR3 sequence (DNA): TGTGCCTGCCTATCGGCGGGGGGCACAGATACGCAGTATTTT. Translation gives CACLSAGGTDTQYF.

The chain uses TRBV7-9 and TRBJ1-3; 8 bases line up with TRBD1. Trimming removed 10 bases from V and 3 bases from J; junction bases left unmatched: 5. CDR3 size: 13 residues. Looked up from germline, CDR1 is SEHNR and CDR2 is FQNEAQ (reference sequence). For the CDR3, the DNA is TGTGCCATCCAGACAGGGGTTGGAAACACCATATATTTT. This sequence encodes CAIQTGVGNTIYF.

The V and J genes are TRBV29-1 and TRBJ2-7; weak D call: TRBD2 (5 bases). In germline, CDR1 is SQVTM, CDR2 ANQGSEA. The CDR3 loop spans 12 amino acids. V lost 3 bases, J lost 3 bases, and 9 bases lay in between. The CDR3 sequence: CSVESEGYEQYF. The CDR3 DNA reads as TGCAGCGTTGAGAGCGAGGGCTACGAGCAGTACTTC.

V and J are TRBV6-5 and TRBJ1-2, with D perhaps TRBD1 (5 bases). The germline CDR1 and CDR2 sequences are MNHEY and SVGAGI. The CDR3 contains 11 residues. V lost 7 bases and J lost 8, with 11 bases in between. This chain's CDR3 is CASTGPRGYTF. CDR3 in DNA: TGTGCCAGCACAGGGCCCAGGGGCTACACCTTC.

The chain has TRBV2 and TRBJ2-6; no reliable D call. V was pared by 4 bases and J by 2 bases, with 6 bases between. The germline CDR1 and CDR2 sequences are SNHLY and FYNNEI. The CDR3 is 14 amino acids. The CDR3 DNA follows: TGTGCCAGCAGTGCTAGGCCTGGGGCCAACGTCCTGACTTTC. Amino acids: CASSARPGANVLTF.

This clone has just one count. The chain carries TRBV4-1 and TRBJ1-5; D is perhaps TRBD1 (6 bases). V lost 4 bases and J lost 7, with 17 bases in between. This CDR3 comprises 15 residues. CDR1 MGHRA and CDR2 YSYEKL come from the germline V gene. The CDR3 DNA reads TGCGCCAGCAGCCCTAATACAGGGTTAGGGCAGCCCCAGCATTTT. It translates to CASSPNTGLGQPQHF.

This chain connects TRBV4-1 to TRBJ2-5, with 15 nucleotides matching TRBD2. Germline trimming cut 1 base from V and 1 base from J; bases unmatched to any gene: 4. The CDR3 length is 18 residues. CDR1 MGHRA and CDR2 YSYEKL come from the germline V gene. The CDR3 DNA follows: TGCGCCAGCAGCCAAGTGGGACTAGCGGGAGGATTCCAAGAGACCCAGTACTTC. Its translation is CASSQVGLAGGFQETQYF.

The rearrangement links TRBV6-1 to TRBJ2-7; D gene unclear. From germline, CDR1 is MNHNS and CDR2 SASEGT. The CDR3 is made up of 12 amino acids. The V end was cut by 11 bases, the J end by 6 bases, with 17 bases between. CDR3 residues: CALTAGRSEQYF. The CDR3 coding sequence is TGTGCCTTAACGGCCGGTAGGAGCGAGCAGTACTTC.

This clone was detected a few times. The same CDR3 can be traced to other DNA sequences in this sample. The rearrangement uses TRBV11-2 and TRBJ2-5; unclear D gene. Trimming removed 5 bases at V and 1 base at J, with 2 bases between. Per germline, CDR1 SGHAT and CDR2 FQNNGV. The CDR3 is 11 residues long. The CDR3 sequence is CASSLQETQYF. The DNA of the CDR3 is TGTGCCAGCAGCCTCCAAGAGACCCAGTACTTC.

This chain connects TRBV7-9 to TRBJ1-2, with D unresolved. Trimming took 1 base from V and 5 from J, leaving 14 bases between them. The germline V gene encodes CDR1 SEHNR and CDR2 FQNEAQ (reference sequence). The CDR3 totals 15 residues. As DNA, the CDR3 is TGTGCCAGCAGCTTAGATTCTTGGGTGACTTATGGCTACACCTTC. Its translation is CASSLDSWVTYGYTF.

The chain uses TRBV5-1 and TRBJ2-5, with TRBD1 matching over 12 bases. This CDR3 has 17 residues. Per the germline V gene, CDR1 is SGHRS and CDR2 is YFSETQ. The ends lost 4 bases at V and 5 bases at J; junction bases unmatched: 12. In nucleotides, the CDR3 is TGCGCCAGCAGCCGGGGGACAGGGGGCCGCCGGAGTGAGACCCAGTACTTC. It is translated as CASSRGTGGRRSETQYF.